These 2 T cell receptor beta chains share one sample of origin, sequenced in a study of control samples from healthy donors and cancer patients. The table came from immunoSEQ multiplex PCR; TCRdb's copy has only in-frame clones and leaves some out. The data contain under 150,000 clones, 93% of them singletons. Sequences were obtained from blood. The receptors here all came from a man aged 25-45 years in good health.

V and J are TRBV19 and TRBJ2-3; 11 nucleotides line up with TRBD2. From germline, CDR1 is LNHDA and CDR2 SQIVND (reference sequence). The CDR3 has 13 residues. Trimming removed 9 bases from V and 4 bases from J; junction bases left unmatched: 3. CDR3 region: CASCSGGADTQYF. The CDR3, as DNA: TGTGCCAGCTGTAGCGGGGGGGCAGATACGCAGTATTTT.

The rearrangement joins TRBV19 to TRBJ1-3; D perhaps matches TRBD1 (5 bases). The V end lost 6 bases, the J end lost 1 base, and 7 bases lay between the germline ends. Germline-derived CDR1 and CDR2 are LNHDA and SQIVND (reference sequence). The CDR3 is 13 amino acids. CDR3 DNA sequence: TGTGCCAGTAGGAGACAGTCTGGAAACACCATATATTTT. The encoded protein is CASRRQSGNTIYF.